These T cell receptor beta chains were read from a single sample in a study of blood T cells in healthy people across ages. TCRdb re-called the 5' RACE reads through MiXCR, storing one row per CDR3 protein. The sample holds about 650,000 distinct CDR3 sequences, about a third seen once. Sequencing was performed on blood. The receptors originated from a woman of 80 years or more in good health. The conserved cysteine and the conserved F or W are not part of the CDR3 here. Each record gives: CDR3 length, V gene, CDR3 protein.

length: 11; V: TRBV20-1; CDR3: SAPAEGGSPLH
length: 10; V: TRBV29-1; CDR3: SVRQGGETQY
length: 10; V: TRBV7-2; CDR3: ASSRGSAEAF
length: 12; V: TRBV12-3/TRBV12-4; CDR3: ASSLGDSTDMQY
length: 12; V: TRBV12-3/TRBV12-4; CDR3: ASRTQGFADAEY
length: 9; V: TRBV6-5; CDR3: ASSYGQGGF
length: 12; V: TRBV7-2; CDR3: ASSLSSGTDTQY
length: 15; V: TRBV28; CDR3: ASRFSGGSSGANVLT
length: 11; V: TRBV30; CDR3: ACLGQMNTEAF
length: 9; V: TRBV20-1; CDR3: SADRQETQY
length: 11; V: TRBV20-1; CDR3: SEPTDMNTEAF
length: 12; V: TRBV18; CDR3: ASSNGVLNTEAF
length: 11; V: TRBV20-1; CDR3: SATRTGGTEAF
length: 12; V: TRBV11-2; CDR3: ASSLGPRIYEQY
length: 13; V: TRBV12-3/TRBV12-4; CDR3: ASSFFMGSADTQY
length: 12; V: TRBV7-2; CDR3: ASSFPGQVTEQY
length: 11; V: TRBV15; CDR3: ATSRAGSGPQH
length: 11; V: TRBV20-1; CDR3: SARYDGANVLT
length: 12; V: TRBV7-2; CDR3: ASSPTGQRNTIY
length: 11; V: TRBV9; CDR3: ASSVVDHNEQF
length: 14; V: TRBV20-1; CDR3: SGVLRGAGSKNIQY
length: 12; V: TRBV10-3; CDR3: AISAEHPTDTQY
length: 14; V: TRBV7-6; CDR3: ASSLGPGGGQETQY
length: 13; V: TRBV29-1; CDR3: SVERALVGTDTQY
length: 16; V: TRBV7-2; CDR3: ASSLTHPRGGRADTQY
length: 12; V: TRBV29-1; CDR3: SVDRDGITDTQY
length: 13; V: TRBV7-9; CDR3: ASSSAPSSYNEQF
length: 14; V: TRBV21-1; CDR3: ASSTPSGVGNQPQH
length: 16; V: TRBV28; CDR3: ASSLEVLGGSSTDTQY
length: 14; V: TRBV7-2; CDR3: ASSLLGGAGANVLT
length: 10; V: TRBV2; CDR3: ASRDQGTEAF
length: 13; V: TRBV5-1; CDR3: ASSPGGTSPYEQY